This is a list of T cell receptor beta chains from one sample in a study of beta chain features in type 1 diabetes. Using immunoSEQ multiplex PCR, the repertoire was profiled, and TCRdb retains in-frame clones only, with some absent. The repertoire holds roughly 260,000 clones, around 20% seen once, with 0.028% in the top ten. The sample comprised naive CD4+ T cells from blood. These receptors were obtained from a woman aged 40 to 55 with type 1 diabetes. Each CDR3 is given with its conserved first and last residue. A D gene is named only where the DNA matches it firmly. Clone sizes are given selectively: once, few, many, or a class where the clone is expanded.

cdr3_nt: TGCAGCGCAAAGGTGGGGCTTGAGCAGTACTTC
cdr3_aa: CSAKVGLEQYF
d_call: .
j_call: TRBJ2-7
clone_size: .
v_call: TRBV20-1

cdr3_nt: TGCGCCAGCAGCCCACTGACAGGGTCGGACACCGGGGAGCTGTTTTTT
cdr3_aa: CASSPLTGSDTGELFF
d_call: TRBD1
j_call: TRBJ2-2
clone_size: few
v_call: TRBV5-1

cdr3_nt: TGTGCCAGCAGTCCCGTTGTGATAGCAGATACGCAGTATTTT
cdr3_aa: CASSPVVIADTQYF
d_call: .
j_call: TRBJ2-3
clone_size: .
v_call: TRBV2

cdr3_nt: TGTGCCAGCAGCCCAAGACAGGGGCCCAGGGAGACCCAGTACTTC
cdr3_aa: CASSPRQGPRETQYF
d_call: TRBD1
j_call: TRBJ2-5
clone_size: few
v_call: TRBV9

cdr3_nt: TGCGCCAGCAGCCAGGGAGGGTCAAGGGAGCAGTACTTC
cdr3_aa: CASSQGGSREQYF
d_call: TRBD2
j_call: TRBJ2-7
clone_size: .
v_call: TRBV4-1

cdr3_nt: TGTGCCATCAGTGCACCACTAGCGGAATCGGCAGATACGCAGTATTTT
cdr3_aa: CAISAPLAESADTQYF
d_call: TRBD2
j_call: TRBJ2-3
clone_size: .
v_call: TRBV10-3

cdr3_nt: TGCGCCAGCAGCCCCCAGCGGGGTTACACAGATACGCAGTATTTT
cdr3_aa: CASSPQRGYTDTQYF
d_call: TRBD2
j_call: TRBJ2-3
clone_size: .
v_call: TRBV4-1

cdr3_nt: TGTGCCAGCAGCTCTCGGACTAGCGGAGACACCGGGGAGCTGTTTTTT
cdr3_aa: CASSSRTSGDTGELFF
d_call: TRBD2
j_call: TRBJ2-2
clone_size: few
v_call: TRBV7-7

cdr3_nt: TGTGCCAGCAGCTTGAGTTCCTCCTACAATGAGCAGTTCTTC
cdr3_aa: CASSLSSSYNEQFF
d_call: .
j_call: TRBJ2-1
clone_size: few
v_call: TRBV11-2

cdr3_nt: TGTGCCAGCATGGGCAGTCTACCGAACACTGAAGCTTTCTTT
cdr3_aa: CASMGSLPNTEAFF
d_call: .
j_call: TRBJ1-1
clone_size: .
v_call: TRBV2

cdr3_nt: TGTGCCGCCGGGGTCGCGGGATCACCCCTCCACTTT
cdr3_aa: CAAGVAGSPLHF
d_call: .
j_call: TRBJ1-6
clone_size: .
v_call: TRBV5-4

cdr3_nt: TGCGCCAGCAGCACGACAGGGGGCAATCAGCCCCAGCATTTT
cdr3_aa: CASSTTGGNQPQHF
d_call: TRBD1
j_call: TRBJ1-5
clone_size: .
v_call: TRBV5-1

cdr3_nt: TGCGCCAGCAGCTTGGCGTCGGATACGCAGTATTTT
cdr3_aa: CASSLASDTQYF
d_call: .
j_call: TRBJ2-3
clone_size: .
v_call: TRBV5-1

cdr3_nt: TGTGCCAGCTCACCGGGACTAGCGGGCGGTAATGAGCAGTTCTTC
cdr3_aa: CASSPGLAGGNEQFF
d_call: TRBD2
j_call: TRBJ2-1
clone_size: .
v_call: TRBV18

cdr3_nt: TGTGCCAGCAGTTTCAGGGTCACCGGGGAGCTGTTTTTT
cdr3_aa: CASSFRVTGELFF
d_call: .
j_call: TRBJ2-2
clone_size: .
v_call: TRBV28

cdr3_nt: TGTGCCAGCAGCTTCCCAGGGCAGGGGGCGGAACATTTT
cdr3_aa: CASSFPGQGAEHF
d_call: TRBD1
j_call: TRBJ1-5
clone_size: .
v_call: TRBV7-2